The 3 T cell receptor beta chains below all came from one sample that was sequenced in a study of blood T cells in healthy people across ages. For the second PCR, which ran for roughly 6 to 11 cycles, a sample-barcoded 5' primer and a J-beta primer mix were used. TCRdb reanalysed the 5' RACE reads using MiXCR and keeps one entry per CDR3 protein. This table has hundreds of thousands of distinct CDR3 sequences, under 40% appearing once. Sequencing input: blood. All receptors derive from a man aged 18 to 29 in good health.

The chain has TRBV12-3 or TRBV12-4 and TRBJ2-5, with D possibly matching TRBD2 (6 bases). This CDR3 is 14 amino acids long. Trimming cost V 3 bases and J 1 base, with 9 bases left between them. CDR3: CASSFGTPQETQYF. As DNA, the CDR3 is TGTGCCAGCAGTTTCGGGACTCCCCAAGAGACCCAGTACTTC.

This clonotype was seen a handful of times. V and J are TRBV20-1 and TRBJ1-6; no clear D gene. This CDR3 has 13 amino acids. The germline gives CDR1 DFQATT, CDR2 SNEGSKA (reference sequence). In nucleotides, the CDR3 is TGCGGGCAGAAGCCGCCCGGGGATTCACCCCTCCACTTT. This encodes CGQKPPGDSPLHF.

The rearrangement joins TRBV4-2 to TRBJ1-5, with D perhaps matching TRBD1 (6 bases). The CDR3 is made up of 15 amino acids. V lost 0 bases to trimming and J lost 6 bases, with 12 bases between them. Germline lookup yields CDR1 LGHNA and CDR2 YNFKEQ. The CDR3 region has the DNA TGTGCCAGCAGCCAAGAACAAGGGGGGGGTCAGCCCCAGCATTTT. Translating gives CASSQEQGGGQPQHF.